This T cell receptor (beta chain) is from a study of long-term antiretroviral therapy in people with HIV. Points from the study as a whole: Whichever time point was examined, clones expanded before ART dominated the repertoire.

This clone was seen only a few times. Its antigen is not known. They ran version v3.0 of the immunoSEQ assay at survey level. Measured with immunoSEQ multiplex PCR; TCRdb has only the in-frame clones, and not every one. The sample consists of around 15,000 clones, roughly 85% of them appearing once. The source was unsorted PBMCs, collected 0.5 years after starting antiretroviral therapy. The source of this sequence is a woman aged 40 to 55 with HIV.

CDR3 loop: CASSIMTGAYPYEQYF. As DNA, the CDR3 is TGTGCCAGTAGTATTATGACAGGGGCCTACCCCTACGAGCAGTACTTC. The genes are TRBV19 and TRBJ2-7; TRBD1 agrees at 8 bases. CDR1 and CDR2 from the germline V gene are LNHDA and SQIVND (reference sequence). Losses at the gene ends were 3 bases for V and 2 bases for J; bases not matched to a gene: 9. The CDR3 is 16 residues long.